One and the same sample provided the 2 T cell receptor beta chains below, sequenced in a study of OX40 agonist ivuxolimab in advanced cancers. Some clones are missing from TCRdb's copy, which holds only in-frame ones; the method was immunoSEQ multiplex PCR. The repertoire holds roughly 86,000 clones, with 85% to 95% as singletons. The sample consisted of CD4+ or CD8+ T cells sorted from blood, taken in a trial of the OX40 agonist ivuxolimab. The source of these receptors is an adult with an advanced solid tumor such as melanoma, head and neck, liver or kidney cancer.

The chain couples TRBV30 to TRBJ1-1; weak D call: TRBD1 (5 bases). The CDR3 runs to 11 residues. Looked up from germline, CDR1 is GTSNPN and CDR2 is SVGIG (reference sequence). The V end lost 6 bases, the J end lost 11 bases, and 16 bases lay between the germline ends. CDR3 loop: CACIPRGNAFF. Written as DNA, the CDR3 is TGTGCCTGCATACCCCGGGGGAATGCTTTCTTT.

The genes are TRBV6-1 and TRBJ1-6, with a weak D call TRBD1 (5 bases). V was clipped by 3 bases and J by 4 bases, with 16 bases between them. CDR3 length equals 17 residues. Germline V gene lookup returns CDR1 MNHNS and CDR2 SASEGT. CDR3 sequence (DNA): TGTGCCAGCAGTGACGCGGGCCCCGGGGGATATAATTCACCCCTCCACTTT. This encodes CASSDAGPGGYNSPLHF.